This T cell receptor (beta chain) was sequenced for a study of blood T cell repertoires in COVID-19. Study-wide context: COVID-19 samples from acute and convalescent phases originated in the United States, Italy and Spain. Nucleic acid was either cDNA or gDNA, and it came from T cells, B-cell-depleted T cells, or PBMCs.

Authors' analysis steps: Counts of nucleated cells, estimated from reference gene primer amplification, were obtained. Sequencing was performed with immunoSEQ multiplex PCR; in TCRdb, only in-frame clones are kept and a portion is missing. Clonal size and the V and J genes are those of that table, whereas D and trimming came from the DNA. The table records 300,000 to 400,000 clones, roughly 87% of them present only once. The CDR3 totals 13 residues. The germline CDR1 and CDR2 sequences are SQVTM and ANQGSEA. V gave up 6 bases and J gave up 5 bases; unmatched junction bases: 7. What was sequenced was PBMCs or T cells enriched from blood (not recorded which). The chain joins TRBV29-1 to TRBJ1-1, with TRBD1 matching 9 bases. The clonotype comes from a woman in her twenties or thirties who had recovered from COVID-19. The CDR3 protein is CSVQQGAGTEAFF. In nucleotides, the CDR3 is TGCAGCGTCCAACAGGGGGCCGGTACTGAAGCTTTCTTT.